This T cell receptor (beta chain) derives from a study of technical replicates of blood from several donors. Repertoires were generated with immunoSEQ multiplex PCR, while TCRdb's copy carries only in-frame clones and drops some. The profile shows roughly 80,000 clones, around 94% of them singletons. Trimming left V 1 base short and J 3 bases short, with 9 bases between. CDR3 length: 14 amino acids. Germline CDR1 KGHSH, CDR2 LQKENI. This receptor was obtained from a human donor in good health. The V and J genes are TRBV18 and TRBJ1-1; D is perhaps TRBD1 (5 bases). Sequencing input: T cells isolated from PBMCs. In DNA form, the CDR3 reads TGTGCCAGCTCACCACAGGGAGGGGACACTGAAGCTTTCTTT. Its translation: CASSPQGGDTEAFF.